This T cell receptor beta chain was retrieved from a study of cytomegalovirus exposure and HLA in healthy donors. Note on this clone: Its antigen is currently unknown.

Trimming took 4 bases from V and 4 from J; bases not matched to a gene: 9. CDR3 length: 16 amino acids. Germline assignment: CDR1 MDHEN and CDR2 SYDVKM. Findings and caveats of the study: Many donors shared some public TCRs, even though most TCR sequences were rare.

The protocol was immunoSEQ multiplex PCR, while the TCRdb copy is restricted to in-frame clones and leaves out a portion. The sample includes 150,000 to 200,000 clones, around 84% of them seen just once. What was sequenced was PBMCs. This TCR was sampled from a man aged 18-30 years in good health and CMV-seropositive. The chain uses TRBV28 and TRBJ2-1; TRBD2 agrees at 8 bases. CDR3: CASSSWSGSTYNEQFF. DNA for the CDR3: TGTGCCAGCAGTTCGTGGAGCGGGAGTACGTACAATGAGCAGTTCTTC.